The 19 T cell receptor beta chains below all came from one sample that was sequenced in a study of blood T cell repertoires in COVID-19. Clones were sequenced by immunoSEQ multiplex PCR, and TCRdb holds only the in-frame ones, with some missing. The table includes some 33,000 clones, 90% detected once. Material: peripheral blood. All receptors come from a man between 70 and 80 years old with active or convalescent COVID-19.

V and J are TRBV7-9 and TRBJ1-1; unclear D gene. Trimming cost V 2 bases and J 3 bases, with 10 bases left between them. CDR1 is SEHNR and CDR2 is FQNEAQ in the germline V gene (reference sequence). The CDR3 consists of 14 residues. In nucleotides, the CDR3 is TGTGCCAGCAGCTTAACGAGGGTGGACACTGAAGCTTTCTTT. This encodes CASSLTRVDTEAFF.

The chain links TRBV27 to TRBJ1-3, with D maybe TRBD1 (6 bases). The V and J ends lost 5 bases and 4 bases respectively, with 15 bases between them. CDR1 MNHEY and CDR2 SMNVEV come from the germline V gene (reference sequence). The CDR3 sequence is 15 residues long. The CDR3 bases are TGTGCCAGCAGTATCGGGGGGGGCAGGGGAAACACCATATATTTT. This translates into CASSIGGGRGNTIYF.

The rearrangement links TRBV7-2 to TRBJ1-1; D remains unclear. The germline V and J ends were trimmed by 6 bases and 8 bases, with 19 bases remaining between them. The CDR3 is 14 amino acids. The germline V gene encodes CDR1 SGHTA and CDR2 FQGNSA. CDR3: CASSPDRDLREAFF. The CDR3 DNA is TGTGCCAGCAGTCCAGACCGGGATCTTAGAGAAGCTTTCTTT. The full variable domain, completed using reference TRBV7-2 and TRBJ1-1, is GAGVSQSPSNKVTEKGKDVELRCDPISGHTALYWYRQSLGQGLEFLIYFQGNSAPDKSGLPSDRFSAERTGGSVSTLTIQRTQQEDSAVYLCASSPDRDLREAFFGQGTRLTVV.

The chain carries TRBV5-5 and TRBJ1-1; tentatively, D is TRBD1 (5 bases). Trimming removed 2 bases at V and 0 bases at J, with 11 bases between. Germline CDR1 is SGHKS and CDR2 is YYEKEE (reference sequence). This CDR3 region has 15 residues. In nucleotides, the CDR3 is TGTGCCAGCAGCTTTTATACGGGGGTGAACACTGAAGCTTTCTTT. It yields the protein CASSFYTGVNTEAFF.

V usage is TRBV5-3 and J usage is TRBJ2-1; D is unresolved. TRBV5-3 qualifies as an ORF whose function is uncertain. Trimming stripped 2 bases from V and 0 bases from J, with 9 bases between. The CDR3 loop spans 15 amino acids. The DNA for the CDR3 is TGTGCCAGAAGCTTTCGAGAGAGCTCCTACAATGAGCAGTTCTTC. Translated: CARSFRESSYNEQFF.

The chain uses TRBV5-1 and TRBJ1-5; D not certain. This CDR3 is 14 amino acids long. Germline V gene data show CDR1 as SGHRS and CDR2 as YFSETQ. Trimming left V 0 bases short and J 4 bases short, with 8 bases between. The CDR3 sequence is CASSLGGLNQPQHF. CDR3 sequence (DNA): TGCGCCAGCAGCTTGGGAGGTCTTAATCAGCCCCAGCATTTT. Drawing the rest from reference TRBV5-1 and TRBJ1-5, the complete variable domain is KAGVTQTPRYLIKTRGQQVTLSCSPISGHRSVSWYQQTPGQGLQFLFEYFSETQRNKGNFPGRFSGRQFSNSRSEMNVSTLELGDSALYLCASSLGGLNQPQHFGDGTRLSIL.

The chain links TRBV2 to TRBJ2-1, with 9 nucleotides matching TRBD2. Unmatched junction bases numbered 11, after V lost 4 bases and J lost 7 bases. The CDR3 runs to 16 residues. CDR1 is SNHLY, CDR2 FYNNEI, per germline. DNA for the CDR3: TGTGCCAGCAGTGGTTCCAGGGCGGGAGGGCAGAATGAGCAGTTCTTC. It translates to CASSGSRAGGQNEQFF.

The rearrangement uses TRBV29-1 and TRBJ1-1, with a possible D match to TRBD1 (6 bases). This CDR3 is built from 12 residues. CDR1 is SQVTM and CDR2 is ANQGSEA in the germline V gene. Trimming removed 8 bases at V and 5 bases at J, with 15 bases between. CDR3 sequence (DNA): TGCAGCTGGGGGGGGCGCGGGACTGAAGCTTTCTTT. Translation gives CSWGGRGTEAFF.

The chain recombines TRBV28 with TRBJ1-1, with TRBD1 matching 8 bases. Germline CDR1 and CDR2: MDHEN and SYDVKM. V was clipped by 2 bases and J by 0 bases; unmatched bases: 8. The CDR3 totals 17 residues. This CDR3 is CASSLGGAGGMNTEAFF. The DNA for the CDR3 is TGTGCCAGCAGTTTAGGTGGGGCAGGGGGCATGAACACTGAAGCTTTCTTT.

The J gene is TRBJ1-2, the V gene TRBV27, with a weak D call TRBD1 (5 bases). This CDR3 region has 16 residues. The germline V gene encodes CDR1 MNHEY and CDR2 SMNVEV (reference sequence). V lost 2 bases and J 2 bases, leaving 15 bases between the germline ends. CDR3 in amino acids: CASSLGSPRGNYGYTF. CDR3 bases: TGTGCCAGCAGTTTAGGAAGCCCGCGGGGGAACTATGGCTACACCTTC.

The CDR3 DNA follows: TGTGCCAGCAGCTTAGGTGGGCTGGAAGAGACCCAGTACTTC. It encodes CASSLGGLEETQYF. The chain is built from TRBV7-2 and TRBJ2-5; D uncertain. From germline, CDR1 is SGHTA and CDR2 FQGNSA. Trimming took 1 base from V and 3 from J, leaving 9 bases between them. The CDR3 sequence is 14 residues long.

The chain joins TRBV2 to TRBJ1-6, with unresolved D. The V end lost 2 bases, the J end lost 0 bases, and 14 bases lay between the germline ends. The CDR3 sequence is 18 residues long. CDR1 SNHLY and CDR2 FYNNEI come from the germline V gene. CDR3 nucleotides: TGTGCCAGCAGTGAAACGGTGGTAGGGAGCTCCTATAATTCACCCCTCCACTTT. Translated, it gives CASSETVVGSSYNSPLHF.

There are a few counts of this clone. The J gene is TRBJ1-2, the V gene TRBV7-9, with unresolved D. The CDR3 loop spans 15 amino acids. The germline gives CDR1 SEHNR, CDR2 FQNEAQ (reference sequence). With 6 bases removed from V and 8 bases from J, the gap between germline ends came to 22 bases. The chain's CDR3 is CASRSGGYKARGYTF. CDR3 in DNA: TGTGCCAGCAGAAGCGGCGGGTACAAAGCACGAGGCTACACCTTC.

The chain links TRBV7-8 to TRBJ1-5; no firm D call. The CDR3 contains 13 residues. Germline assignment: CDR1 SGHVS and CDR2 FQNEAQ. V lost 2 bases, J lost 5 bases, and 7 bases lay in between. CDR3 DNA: TGTGCCAGCAGCTTACGAGGGCATCAGCCCCAGCATTTT. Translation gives CASSLRGHQPQHF.

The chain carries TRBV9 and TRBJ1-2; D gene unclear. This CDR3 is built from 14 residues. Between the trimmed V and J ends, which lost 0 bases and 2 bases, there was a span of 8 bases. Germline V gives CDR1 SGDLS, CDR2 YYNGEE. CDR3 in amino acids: CASSVDPFNYGYTF. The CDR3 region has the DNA TGTGCCAGCAGCGTAGATCCCTTCAACTATGGCTACACCTTC.

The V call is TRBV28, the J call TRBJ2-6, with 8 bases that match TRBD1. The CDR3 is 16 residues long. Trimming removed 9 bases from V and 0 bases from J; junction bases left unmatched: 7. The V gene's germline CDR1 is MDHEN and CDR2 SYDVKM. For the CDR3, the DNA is TGTGCCAGTCTCGGACAGGGACTCTCTGGGGCCAACGTCCTGACTTTC. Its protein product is CASLGQGLSGANVLTF.

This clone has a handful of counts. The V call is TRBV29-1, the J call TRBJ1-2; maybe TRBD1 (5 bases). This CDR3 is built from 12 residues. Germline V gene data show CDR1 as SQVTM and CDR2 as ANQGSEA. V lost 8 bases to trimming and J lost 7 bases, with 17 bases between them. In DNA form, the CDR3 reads TGCAGCTCAGTTGGAATTCAGGGTGGCTACACCTTC. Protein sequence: CSSVGIQGGYTF.

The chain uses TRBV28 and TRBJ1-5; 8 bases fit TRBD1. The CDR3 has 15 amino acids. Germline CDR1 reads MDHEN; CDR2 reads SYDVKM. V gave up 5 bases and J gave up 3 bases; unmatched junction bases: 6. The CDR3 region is CASSLLTGVNQPQHF. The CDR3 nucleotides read TGTGCCAGCAGTCTCCTGACAGGGGTCAATCAGCCCCAGCATTTT.

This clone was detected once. The CDR3, as DNA: TGTGCCAGTCACCCTTACCTAGGCACTGAAGCTTTCTTT. It translates to CASHPYLGTEAFF. The V gene is TRBV19, the J gene TRBJ1-1; no clear D gene. In germline, CDR1 is LNHDA, CDR2 SQIVND (reference sequence). This CDR3 comprises 13 residues. Trimming took 8 bases from V and 4 from J, leaving 14 bases between them.